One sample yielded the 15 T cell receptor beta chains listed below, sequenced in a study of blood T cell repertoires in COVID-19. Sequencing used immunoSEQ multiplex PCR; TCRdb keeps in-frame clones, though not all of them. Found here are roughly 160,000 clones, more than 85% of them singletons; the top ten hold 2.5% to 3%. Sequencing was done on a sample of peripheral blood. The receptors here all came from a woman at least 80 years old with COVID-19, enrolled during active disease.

CDR3 sequence (DNA): TGTGCCAGCAGGAGGGGACAAACCGACCCAGGGGCTTTCTTT. Its protein is CASRRGQTDPGAFF. The J gene is TRBJ1-1, the V gene TRBV7-2; D perhaps matches TRBD1 (6 bases). Trimming left V 6 bases short and J 11 bases short, with 22 bases between. There are 14 residues in the CDR3. CDR1 and CDR2 from the germline V gene are SGHTA and FQGNSA.

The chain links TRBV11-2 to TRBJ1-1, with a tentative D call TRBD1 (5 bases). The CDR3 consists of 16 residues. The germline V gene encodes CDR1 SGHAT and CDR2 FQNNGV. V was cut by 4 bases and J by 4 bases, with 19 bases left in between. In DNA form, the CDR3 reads TGTGCCAGCAGCTCTTGGCAGACACAGGTCCTCACTGAAGCTTTCTTT. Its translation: CASSSWQTQVLTEAFF.

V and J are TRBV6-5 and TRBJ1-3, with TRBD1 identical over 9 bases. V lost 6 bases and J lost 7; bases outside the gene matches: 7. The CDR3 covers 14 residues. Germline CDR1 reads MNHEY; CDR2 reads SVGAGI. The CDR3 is CASSVQGAANTIYF. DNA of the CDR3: TGTGCCAGCAGCGTACAGGGGGCAGCGAACACCATATATTTT.

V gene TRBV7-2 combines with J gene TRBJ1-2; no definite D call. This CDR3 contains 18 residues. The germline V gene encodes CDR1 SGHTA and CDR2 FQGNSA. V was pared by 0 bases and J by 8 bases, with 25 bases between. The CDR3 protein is CASSLAPLSGSPMEGYTF. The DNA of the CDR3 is TGTGCCAGCAGCTTAGCACCCCTCTCGGGGAGCCCGATGGAGGGCTACACCTTC.

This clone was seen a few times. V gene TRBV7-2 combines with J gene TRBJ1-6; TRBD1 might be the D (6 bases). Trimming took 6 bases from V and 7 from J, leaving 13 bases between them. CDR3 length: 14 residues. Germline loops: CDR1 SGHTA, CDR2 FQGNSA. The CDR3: CASSHPTGNSPLHF. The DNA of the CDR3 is TGTGCCAGCAGTCATCCCACAGGGAATTCACCCCTCCACTTT.

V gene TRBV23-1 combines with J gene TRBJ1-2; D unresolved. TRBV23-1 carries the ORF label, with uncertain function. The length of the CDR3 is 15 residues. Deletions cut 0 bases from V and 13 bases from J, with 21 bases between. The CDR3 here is CASSQSEGWQLVVTF. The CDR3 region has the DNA TGCGCCAGCAGTCAATCGGAGGGTTGGCAGCTAGTGGTCACCTTC.

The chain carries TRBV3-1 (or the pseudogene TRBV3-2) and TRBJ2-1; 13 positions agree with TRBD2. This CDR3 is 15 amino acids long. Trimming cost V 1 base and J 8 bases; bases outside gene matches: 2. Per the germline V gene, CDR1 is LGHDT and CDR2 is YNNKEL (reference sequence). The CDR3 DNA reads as TGTGCCAGCAGCCAAGGACTAGCGGGAGGCCATGAGCAGTTCTTC. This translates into CASSQGLAGGHEQFF.

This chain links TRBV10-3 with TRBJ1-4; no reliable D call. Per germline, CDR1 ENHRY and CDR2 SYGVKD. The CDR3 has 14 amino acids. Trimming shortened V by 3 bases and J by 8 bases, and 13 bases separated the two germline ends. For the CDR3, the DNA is TGTGCCATCAGTGACCCCCCCGCGGAGGAAAAACTGTTTTTT. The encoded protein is CAISDPPAEEKLFF.

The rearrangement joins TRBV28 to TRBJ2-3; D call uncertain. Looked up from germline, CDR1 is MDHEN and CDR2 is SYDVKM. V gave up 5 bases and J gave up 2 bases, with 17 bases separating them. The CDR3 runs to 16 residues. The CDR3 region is CASSPRGSTHTDTQYF. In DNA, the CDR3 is TGTGCCAGCAGTCCCAGAGGTTCAACGCACACAGATACGCAGTATTTT.

CDR3 in amino acids: CSASWGGSIYNEQFF. As DNA, the CDR3 is TGCAGTGCTAGTTGGGGTGGGAGCATCTACAATGAGCAGTTCTTC. The V and J genes are TRBV20-1 and TRBJ2-1; D possibly corresponds to TRBD2 (5 bases). Trimming pared 3 bases from V and 3 bases from J, leaving 15 bases between. Looked up from germline, CDR1 is DFQATT and CDR2 is SNEGSKA (reference sequence). The CDR3 spans 15 residues.

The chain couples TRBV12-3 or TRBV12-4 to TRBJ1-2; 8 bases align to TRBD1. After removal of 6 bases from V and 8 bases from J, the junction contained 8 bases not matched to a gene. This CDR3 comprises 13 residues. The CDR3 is CASRHGQGGGYTF. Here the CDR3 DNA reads TGTGCCAGCAGACATGGACAGGGTGGCGGCTACACCTTC.

CDR3 region: CASSQGFGTGYGYTF. In DNA form, the CDR3 reads TGCGCCAGCAGCCAAGGGTTCGGGACAGGGTATGGCTACACCTTC. The V and J genes are TRBV4-3 and TRBJ1-2; 9 nucleotides align to TRBD1. The J segment lost 5 bases and the V segment lost 1 base, leaving 5 bases of the junction unmatched. Germline V CDR1 and CDR2: LGHNA, YSLEER. This CDR3 contains 15 residues.

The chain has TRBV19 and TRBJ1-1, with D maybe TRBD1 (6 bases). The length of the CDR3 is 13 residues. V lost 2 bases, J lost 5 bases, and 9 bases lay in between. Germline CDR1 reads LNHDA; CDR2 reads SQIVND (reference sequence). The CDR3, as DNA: TGTGCCAGTAGTATAACAGGGTCAACTGAAGCTTTCTTT. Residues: CASSITGSTEAFF.

The CDR3 loop is CASSSEGQEGGYTF. CDR3 in DNA: TGCGCCAGCAGCTCCGAGGGACAGGAAGGCGGCTACACCTTC. The chain links TRBV5-1 to TRBJ1-2; 8 positions agree with TRBD1. Germline V CDR1 and CDR2: SGHRS, YFSETQ. CDR3 size: 14 residues. With V trimmed by 3 bases and J by 8 bases, 9 bases remained unmatched. The full variable domain, completed using reference TRBV5-1 and TRBJ1-2, is KAGVTQTPRYLIKTRGQQVTLSCSPISGHRSVSWYQQTPGQGLQFLFEYFSETQRNKGNFPGRFSGRQFSNSRSEMNVSTLELGDSALYLCASSSEGQEGGYTFGSGTRLTVV.

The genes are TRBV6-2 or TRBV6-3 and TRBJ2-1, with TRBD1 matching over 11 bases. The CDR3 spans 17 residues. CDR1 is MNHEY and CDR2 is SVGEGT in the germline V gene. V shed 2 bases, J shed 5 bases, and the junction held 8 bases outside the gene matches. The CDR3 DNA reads TGTGCCAGCAGTTACGGTTGGGGGACAGGGGGAAACAATGAGCAGTTCTTC. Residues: CASSYGWGTGGNNEQFF.